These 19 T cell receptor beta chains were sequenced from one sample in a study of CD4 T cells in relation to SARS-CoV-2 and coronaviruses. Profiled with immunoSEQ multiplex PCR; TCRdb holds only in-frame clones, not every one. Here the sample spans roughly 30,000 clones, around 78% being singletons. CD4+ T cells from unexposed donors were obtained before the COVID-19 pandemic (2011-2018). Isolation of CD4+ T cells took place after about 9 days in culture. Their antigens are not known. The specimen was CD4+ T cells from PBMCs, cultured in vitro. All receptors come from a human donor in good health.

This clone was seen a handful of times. The CDR3 DNA sequence: TGTGCCAGCAGCTTGGCCCCGACAGGGGGAAATTCACCCCTCCACTTT. As protein: CASSLAPTGGNSPLHF. The chain joins TRBV5-4 to TRBJ1-6, with 9 bases matching TRBD1. CDR1 and CDR2 (germline): SGHNT, YYREEE (reference sequence). The CDR3 has 16 residues. J gave up 7 bases and V 0 bases, and 5 bases lay outside the gene matches.

CDR3 in amino acids: CASSTHRDAQADTQYF. In DNA, the CDR3 is TGTGCCAGTAGTACCCACCGGGACGCTCAGGCAGATACGCAGTATTTT. The chain recombines TRBV19 with TRBJ2-3, with D perhaps given as TRBD1 or TRBD2 (5 bases each). This CDR3 has 16 amino acids. Germline V lookup: CDR1 LNHDA, CDR2 SQIVND (reference sequence). The V gene lost 4 bases and the J gene lost 4 bases, with 18 bases spanning the gap.

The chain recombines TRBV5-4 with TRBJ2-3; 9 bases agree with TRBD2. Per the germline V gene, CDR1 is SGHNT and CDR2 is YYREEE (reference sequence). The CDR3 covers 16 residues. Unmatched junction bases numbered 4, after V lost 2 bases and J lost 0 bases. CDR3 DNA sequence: TGTGCCAGCAGCTTAATTAGCGGGGGTAGCACAGATACGCAGTATTTT. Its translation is CASSLISGGSTDTQYF. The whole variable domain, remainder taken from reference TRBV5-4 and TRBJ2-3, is ETGVTQSPTHLIKTRGQQVTLRCSSQSGHNTVSWYQQALGQGPQFIFQYYREEENGRGNFPPRFSGLQFPNYSSELNVNALELDDSALYLCASSLISGGSTDTQYFGPGTRLTVL.

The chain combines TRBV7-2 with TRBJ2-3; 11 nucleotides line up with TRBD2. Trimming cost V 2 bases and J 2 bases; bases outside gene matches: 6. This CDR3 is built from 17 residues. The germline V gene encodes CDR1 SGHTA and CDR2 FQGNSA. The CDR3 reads CASSLLAGGRFTDTQYF. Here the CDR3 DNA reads TGTGCCAGCAGCTTACTAGCGGGGGGCCGGTTCACAGATACGCAGTATTTT.

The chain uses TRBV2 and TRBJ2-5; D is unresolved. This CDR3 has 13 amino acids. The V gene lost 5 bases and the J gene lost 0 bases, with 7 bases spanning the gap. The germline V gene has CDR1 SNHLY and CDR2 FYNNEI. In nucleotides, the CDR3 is TGTGCCAGCAGTAACGTTAACCAAGAGACCCAGTACTTC. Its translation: CASSNVNQETQYF.

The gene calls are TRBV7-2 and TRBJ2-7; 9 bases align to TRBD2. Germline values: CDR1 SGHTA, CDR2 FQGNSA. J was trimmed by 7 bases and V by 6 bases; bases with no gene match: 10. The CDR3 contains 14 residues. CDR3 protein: CASSPSGVLGEQYF. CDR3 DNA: TGTGCCAGCAGTCCTAGCGGGGTCCTGGGGGAGCAGTACTTC.

The CDR3 coding sequence is TGTGCCAGTAGTATGGGGCAGGGGGGCTACACCTTC. Translation gives CASSMGQGGYTF. The V and J genes are TRBV19 and TRBJ1-2, with D maybe TRBD1 (6 bases). V was trimmed by 3 bases and J by 8 bases, leaving 10 bases between them. Germline V gives CDR1 LNHDA, CDR2 SQIVND (reference sequence). The CDR3 totals 12 residues.

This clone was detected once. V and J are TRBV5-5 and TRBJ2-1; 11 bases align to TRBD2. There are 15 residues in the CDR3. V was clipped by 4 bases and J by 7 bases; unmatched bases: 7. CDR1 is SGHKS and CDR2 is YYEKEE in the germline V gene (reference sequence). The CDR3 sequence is CASSELAGGYNEQFF. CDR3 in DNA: TGTGCCAGCAGCGAGCTAGCGGGAGGATATAATGAGCAGTTCTTC.

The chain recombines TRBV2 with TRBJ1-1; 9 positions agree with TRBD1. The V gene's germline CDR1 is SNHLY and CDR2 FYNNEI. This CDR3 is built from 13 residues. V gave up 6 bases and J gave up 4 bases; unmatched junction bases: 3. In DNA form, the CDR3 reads TGTGCCAGCAGCCCGACAGGGGGCACTGAAGCTTTCTTT. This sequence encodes CASSPTGGTEAFF.

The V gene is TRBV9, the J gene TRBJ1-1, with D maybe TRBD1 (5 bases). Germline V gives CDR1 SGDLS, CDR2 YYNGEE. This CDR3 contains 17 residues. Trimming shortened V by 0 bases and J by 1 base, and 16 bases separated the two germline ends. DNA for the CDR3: TGTGCCAGCAGCGTAGCTTCTACGGGACTCCAGAACACTGAAGCTTTCTTT. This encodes CASSVASTGLQNTEAFF.

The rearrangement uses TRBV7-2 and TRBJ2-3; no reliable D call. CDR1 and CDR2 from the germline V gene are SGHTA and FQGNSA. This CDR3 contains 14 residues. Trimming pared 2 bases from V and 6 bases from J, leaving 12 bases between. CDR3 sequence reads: CASSLQIRQDTQYF. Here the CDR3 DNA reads TGTGCCAGCAGCTTACAAATACGCCAGGATACGCAGTATTTT.

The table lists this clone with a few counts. CDR3 DNA: TGTGCCAGCAGCCAAGAGGGGGCAGGGGGCGGGGGTGAGACCCAGTACTTC. Its translation: CASSQEGAGGGGETQYF. The chain uses TRBV4-2 and TRBJ2-5; D possibly corresponds to TRBD1 (8 bases). Trimming took off 0 bases at V and 5 bases at J, with 19 bases between the two ends. Looked up from germline, CDR1 is LGHNA and CDR2 is YNFKEQ. This CDR3 region has 17 residues.

The CDR3 DNA sequence: TGTGCCAGCAGCCCCGGGACTAGCGGGAGTCGGCTGCAAGAGACCCAGTACTTC. Protein: CASSPGTSGSRLQETQYF. This chain connects TRBV11-2 to TRBJ2-5, with TRBD2 matching 14 bases. The CDR3 is made up of 18 amino acids. Germline V gene lookup returns CDR1 SGHAT and CDR2 FQNNGV. J lost 2 bases, V lost 5 bases, and 10 bases had no gene match.

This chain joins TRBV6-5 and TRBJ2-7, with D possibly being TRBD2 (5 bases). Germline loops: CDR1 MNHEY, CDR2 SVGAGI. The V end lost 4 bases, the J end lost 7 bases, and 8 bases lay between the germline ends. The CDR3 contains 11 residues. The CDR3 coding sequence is TGTGCCAGCAGTTTCGGACTGGAGCAGTACTTC. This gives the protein CASSFGLEQYF.

CDR3 DNA: TGTGCCAGCTCACCCCAGGAGGGGAATCAGCCCCAGCATTTT. Translated, it gives CASSPQEGNQPQHF. The J gene is TRBJ1-5, the V gene TRBV18, with D perhaps TRBD1 (5 bases). The CDR3 totals 14 residues. Germline CDR1 reads KGHSH; CDR2 reads LQKENI. Trimming shortened V by 3 bases and J by 4 bases, and 10 bases separated the two germline ends. Full variable domain (remainder filled in from reference TRBV18 and TRBJ1-5): NAGVMQNPRHLVRRRGQEARLRCSPMKGHSHVYWYRQLPEEGLKFMVYLQKENIIDESGMPKERFSAEFPKEGPSILRIQQVVRGDSAAYFCASSPQEGNQPQHFGDGTRLSIL.

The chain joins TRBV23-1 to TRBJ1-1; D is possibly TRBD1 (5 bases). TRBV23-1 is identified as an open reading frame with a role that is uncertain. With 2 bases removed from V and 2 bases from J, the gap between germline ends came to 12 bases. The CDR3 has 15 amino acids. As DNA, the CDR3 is TGCGCCAGCAGTCAAGAGGGACCGCCAAACACTGAAGCTTTCTTT. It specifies CASSQEGPPNTEAFF.

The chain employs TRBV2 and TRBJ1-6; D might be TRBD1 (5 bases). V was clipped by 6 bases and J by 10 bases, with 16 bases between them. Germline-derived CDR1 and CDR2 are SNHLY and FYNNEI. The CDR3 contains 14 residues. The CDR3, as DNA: TGTGCCAGCAGAAGCGACAGTATACGCTCACCCCTCCACTTT. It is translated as CASRSDSIRSPLHF.

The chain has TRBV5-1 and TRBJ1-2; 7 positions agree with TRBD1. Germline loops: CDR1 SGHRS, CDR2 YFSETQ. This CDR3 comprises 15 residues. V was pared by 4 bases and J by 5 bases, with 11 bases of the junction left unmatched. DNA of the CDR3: TGCGCCAGCAGCCCGAGACAGGGAGAAAAGTATGGCTACACCTTC. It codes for CASSPRQGEKYGYTF.

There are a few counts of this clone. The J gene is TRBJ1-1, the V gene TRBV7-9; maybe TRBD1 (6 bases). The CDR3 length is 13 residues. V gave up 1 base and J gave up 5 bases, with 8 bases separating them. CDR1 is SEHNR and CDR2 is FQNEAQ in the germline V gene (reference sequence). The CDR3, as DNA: TGTGCCAGCAGCTTAGGAGGGGGAACTGAAGCTTTCTTT. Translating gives CASSLGGGTEAFF.